This T cell receptor beta chain was identified during a study of cytomegalovirus exposure and HLA in healthy donors. Study-level information: Within an early data release were approximately 85 million unique TCRs drawn from HLA-typed donors.

Study-wide results and caveats: Sequences of the TCR beta chain were said to predict the HLA-A and HLA-B alleles of most subjects accurately.

Looked up from germline, CDR1 is SGHDT and CDR2 is YYEEEE. V gave up 1 base and J gave up 1 base, with 2 bases separating them. CDR3 size: 12 residues. With 60 Vbeta and 13 Jbeta primers, the PCR was carried out. Sequencing was performed with immunoSEQ multiplex PCR; in TCRdb, only in-frame clones are kept and a portion is missing. The sample consists of roughly 99,000 clones, around 73% of them appearing once. Notes on this clone: The antigen is unknown.

V gene TRBV5-6 combines with J gene TRBJ1-2; D not resolved. This sequence was found in a man in his thirties or forties in good health and CMV-seronegative. Sample: PBMCs. DNA for the CDR3: TGTGCCAGCAGCTTGCGTAACTATGGCTACACCTTC. Protein product: CASSLRNYGYTF.